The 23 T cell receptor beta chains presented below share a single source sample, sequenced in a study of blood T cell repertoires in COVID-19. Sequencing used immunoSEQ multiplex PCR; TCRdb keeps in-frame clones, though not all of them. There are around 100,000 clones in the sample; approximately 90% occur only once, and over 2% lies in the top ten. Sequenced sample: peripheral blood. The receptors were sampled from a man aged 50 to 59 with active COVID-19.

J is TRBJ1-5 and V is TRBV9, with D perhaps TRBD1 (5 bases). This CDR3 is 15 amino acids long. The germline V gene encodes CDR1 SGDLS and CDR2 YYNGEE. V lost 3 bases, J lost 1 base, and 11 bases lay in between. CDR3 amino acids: CASSGTGHSNQPQHF. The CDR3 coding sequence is TGTGCCAGCAGCGGAACCGGACACAGCAATCAGCCCCAGCATTTT.

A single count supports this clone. The CDR3 sequence is CASSISGTPDTQYF. The CDR3, as DNA: TGTGCCAGTAGTATTAGCGGGACTCCAGATACGCAGTATTTT. The V and J genes are TRBV19 and TRBJ2-3, with 8 bases identical to TRBD2. The CDR3 has 14 residues. With 3 bases clipped from V and 4 bases from J, the junction kept 3 bases outside the gene matches. Germline V lookup: CDR1 LNHDA, CDR2 SQIVND (reference sequence).

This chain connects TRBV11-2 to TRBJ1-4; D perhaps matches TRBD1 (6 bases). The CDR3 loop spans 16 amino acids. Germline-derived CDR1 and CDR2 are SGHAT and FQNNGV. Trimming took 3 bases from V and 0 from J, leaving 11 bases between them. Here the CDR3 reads CASSFSPGATNEKLFF. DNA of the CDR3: TGTGCCAGCAGCTTTTCTCCAGGGGCAACTAATGAAAAACTGTTTTTT.

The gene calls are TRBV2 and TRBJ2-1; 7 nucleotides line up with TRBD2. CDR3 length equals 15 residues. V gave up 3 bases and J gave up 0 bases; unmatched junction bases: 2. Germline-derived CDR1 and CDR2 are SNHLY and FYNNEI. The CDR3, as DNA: TGTGCCAGCAGTGAGAGGGAGGGCTCCTACAATGAGCAGTTCTTC. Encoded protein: CASSEREGSYNEQFF.

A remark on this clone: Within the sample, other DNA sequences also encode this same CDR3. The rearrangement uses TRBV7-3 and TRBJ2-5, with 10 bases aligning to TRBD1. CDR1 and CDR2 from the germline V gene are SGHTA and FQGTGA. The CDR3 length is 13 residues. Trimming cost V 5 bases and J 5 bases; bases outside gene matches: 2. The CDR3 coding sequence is TGTGCCAGCAGCCGGACAGGGGGTGAGACCCAGTACTTC. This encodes CASSRTGGETQYF.

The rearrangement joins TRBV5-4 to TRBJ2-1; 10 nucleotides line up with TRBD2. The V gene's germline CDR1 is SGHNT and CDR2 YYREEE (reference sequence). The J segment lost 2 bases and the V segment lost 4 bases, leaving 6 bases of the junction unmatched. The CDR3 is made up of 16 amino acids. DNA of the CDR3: TGTGCCAGCAGCAGATTAGCGGGGGGACCCTACAATGAGCAGTTCTTC. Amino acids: CASSRLAGGPYNEQFF. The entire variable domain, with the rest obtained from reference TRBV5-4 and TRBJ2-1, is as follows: ETGVTQSPTHLIKTRGQQVTLRCSSQSGHNTVSWYQQALGQGPQFIFQYYREEENGRGNFPPRFSGLQFPNYSSELNVNALELDDSALYLCASSRLAGGPYNEQFFGPGTRLTVL.

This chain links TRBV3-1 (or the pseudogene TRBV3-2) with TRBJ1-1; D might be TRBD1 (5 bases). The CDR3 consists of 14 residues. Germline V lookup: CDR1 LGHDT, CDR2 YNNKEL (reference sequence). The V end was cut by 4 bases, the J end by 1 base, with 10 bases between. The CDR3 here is CASSLYDRNTEAFF. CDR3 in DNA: TGTGCCAGCAGCCTCTACGACAGGAACACTGAAGCTTTCTTT.

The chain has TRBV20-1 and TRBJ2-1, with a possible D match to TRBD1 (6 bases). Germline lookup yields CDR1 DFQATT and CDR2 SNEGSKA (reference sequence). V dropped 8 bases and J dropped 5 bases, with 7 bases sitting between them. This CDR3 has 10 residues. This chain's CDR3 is CSTGNNEQFF. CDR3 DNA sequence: TGCAGTACAGGGAACAATGAGCAGTTCTTC.

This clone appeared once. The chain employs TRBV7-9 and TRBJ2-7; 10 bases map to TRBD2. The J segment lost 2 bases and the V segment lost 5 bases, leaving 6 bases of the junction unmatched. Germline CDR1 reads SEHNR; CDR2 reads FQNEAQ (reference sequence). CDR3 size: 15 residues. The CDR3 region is CASSASGRGAYEQYV. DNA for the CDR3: TGTGCCAGCAGCGCAAGCGGGAGGGGGGCCTACGAGCAGTACGTC.

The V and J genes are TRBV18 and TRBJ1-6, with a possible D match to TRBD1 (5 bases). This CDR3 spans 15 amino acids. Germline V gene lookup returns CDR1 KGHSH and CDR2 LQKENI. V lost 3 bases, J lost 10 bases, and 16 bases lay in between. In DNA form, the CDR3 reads TGTGCCAGCTCACCCCGAGGGGAGGGAGGGTCACCCCTCCACTTT. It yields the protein CASSPRGEGGSPLHF. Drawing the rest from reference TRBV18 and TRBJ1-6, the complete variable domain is NAGVMQNPRHLVRRRGQEARLRCSPMKGHSHVYWYRQLPEEGLKFMVYLQKENIIDESGMPKERFSAEFPKEGPSILRIQQVVRGDSAAYFCASSPRGEGGSPLHFGNGTRLTVT.

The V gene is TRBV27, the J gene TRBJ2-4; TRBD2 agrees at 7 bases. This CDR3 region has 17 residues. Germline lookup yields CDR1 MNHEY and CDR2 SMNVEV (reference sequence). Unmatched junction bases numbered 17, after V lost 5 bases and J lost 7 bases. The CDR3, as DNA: TGTGCCAGCAGTCCAGACGGGAGATCCCTGGGGGGGAACATTCAGTACTTC. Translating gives CASSPDGRSLGGNIQYF.

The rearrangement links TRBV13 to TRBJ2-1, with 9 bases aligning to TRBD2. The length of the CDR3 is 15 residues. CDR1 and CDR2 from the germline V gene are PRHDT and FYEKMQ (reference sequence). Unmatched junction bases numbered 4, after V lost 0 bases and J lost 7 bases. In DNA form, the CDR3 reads TGTGCCAGCAGCTTAGGAGCGGGAGGAGGTAATGAGCAGTTCTTC. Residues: CASSLGAGGGNEQFF.

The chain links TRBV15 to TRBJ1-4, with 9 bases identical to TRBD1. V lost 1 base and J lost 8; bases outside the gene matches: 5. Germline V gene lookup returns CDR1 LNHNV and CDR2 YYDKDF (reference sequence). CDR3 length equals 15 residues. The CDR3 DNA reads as TGTGCCACCAGCAGAGGAGACAGGGGGGCGGAAAAACTGTTTTTT. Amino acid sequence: CATSRGDRGAEKLFF.

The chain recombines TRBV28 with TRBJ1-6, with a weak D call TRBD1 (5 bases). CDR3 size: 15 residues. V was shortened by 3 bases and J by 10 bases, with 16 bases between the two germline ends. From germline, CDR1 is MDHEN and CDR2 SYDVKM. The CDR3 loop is CASSFQSGGVSPLHF. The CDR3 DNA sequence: TGTGCCAGCAGTTTTCAATCCGGGGGGGTCTCACCCCTCCACTTT.

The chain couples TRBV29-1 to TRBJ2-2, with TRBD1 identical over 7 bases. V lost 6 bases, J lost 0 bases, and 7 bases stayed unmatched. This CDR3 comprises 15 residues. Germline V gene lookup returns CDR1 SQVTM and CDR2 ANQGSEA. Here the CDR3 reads CSVRAGTANTGELFF. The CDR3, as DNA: TGCAGCGTCCGAGCCGGGACAGCGAACACCGGGGAGCTGTTTTTT.

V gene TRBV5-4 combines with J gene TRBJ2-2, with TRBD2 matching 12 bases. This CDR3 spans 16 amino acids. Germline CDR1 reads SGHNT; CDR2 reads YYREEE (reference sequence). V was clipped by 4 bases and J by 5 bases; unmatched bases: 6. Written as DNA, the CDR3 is TGTGCCAGCAGCCAAGGACTAGCGGGGATAACCGGGGAGCTGTTTTTT. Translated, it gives CASSQGLAGITGELFF.

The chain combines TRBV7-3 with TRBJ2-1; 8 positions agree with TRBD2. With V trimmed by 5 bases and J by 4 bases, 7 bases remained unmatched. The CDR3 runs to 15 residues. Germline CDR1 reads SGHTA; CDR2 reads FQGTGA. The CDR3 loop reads CASSDSGGGYNEQFF. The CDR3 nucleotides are TGTGCCAGCAGCGACTCTGGCGGGGGGTACAATGAGCAGTTCTTC.

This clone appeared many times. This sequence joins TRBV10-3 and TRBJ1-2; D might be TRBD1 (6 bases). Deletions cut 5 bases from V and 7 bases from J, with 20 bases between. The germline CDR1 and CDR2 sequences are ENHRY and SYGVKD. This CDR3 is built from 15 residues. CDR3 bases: TGTGCCATCAGTACGGACAGAGATGGTGGTGGTGGCTACACCTTC. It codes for CAISTDRDGGGGYTF.

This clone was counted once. The CDR3 DNA reads as TGTGCCAGCAGTCTACAGGTTCGGGTTACGCAGTATTTT. Encoded protein: CASSLQVRVTQYF. The chain links TRBV12-3 or TRBV12-4 to TRBJ2-3; maybe TRBD1 (5 bases). The length of the CDR3 is 13 residues. Trimming cost V 5 bases and J 8 bases, with 14 bases left between them.

CDR3 nucleotides: TGTGCCAGCGTGTTAGGGGCCTACGGCGGGAGGTACGAGCAGTACGTC. Protein: CASVLGAYGGRYEQYV. V usage is TRBV2 and J usage is TRBJ2-7, with 8 bases matching TRBD2. The CDR3 spans 16 residues. Losses at the gene ends were 8 bases for V and 4 bases for J; bases not matched to a gene: 16. Germline-derived CDR1 and CDR2 are SNHLY and FYNNEI.

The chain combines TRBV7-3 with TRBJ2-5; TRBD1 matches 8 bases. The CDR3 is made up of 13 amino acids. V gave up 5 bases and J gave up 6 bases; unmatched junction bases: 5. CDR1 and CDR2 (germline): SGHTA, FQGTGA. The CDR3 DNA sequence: TGTGCCAGCAGCCGCGACAGGGGACAGACCCAGTACTTC. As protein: CASSRDRGQTQYF.

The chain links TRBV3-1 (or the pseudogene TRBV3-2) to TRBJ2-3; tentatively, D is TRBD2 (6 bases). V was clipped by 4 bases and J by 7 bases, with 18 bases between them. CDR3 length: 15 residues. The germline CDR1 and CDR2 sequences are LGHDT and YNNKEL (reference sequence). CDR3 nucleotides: TGTGCCAGCAGCCTGCAGCGGGCCGCCAAGAATACGCAGTATTTT. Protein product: CASSLQRAAKNTQYF.

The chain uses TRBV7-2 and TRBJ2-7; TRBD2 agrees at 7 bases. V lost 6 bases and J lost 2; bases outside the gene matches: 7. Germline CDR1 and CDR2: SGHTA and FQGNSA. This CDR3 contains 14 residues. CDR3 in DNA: TGTGCCAGCAGTACTTGGCGGGAGACCTACGAGCAGTACTTC. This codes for CASSTWRETYEQYF.